Each of the 14 T cell receptor beta chains below was sequenced from the same sample in a study of T cell repertoires in cytomegalovirus infection. In TCRdb, the reads were re-called with MiXCR into one record per CDR3 protein. This sample has some 920,000 distinct CDR3 sequences, with 30% to 40% found just once. For these receptors, no antigen is known. The sequencing here drew on cultured CD8+ T cells from PBMCs, taken from culture after CMV antigen stimulation. These receptors all come from a human donor in good health (CMV status not recorded). Some clones in this sample may be carry-over from other donors' samples.

This clonotype has a handful of counts. Compared with germline, one end of the junction differs, possibly owing to a read error. This chain's CDR3 is CSVESGANYGYTF. DNA for the CDR3: TGTAGCGTTGAATCGGGGGCGAACTATGGCTACACCTTC. The V gene is TRBV29-1, the J gene TRBJ1-2; the D gene is possibly TRBD1 (6 bases). The CDR3 is made up of 13 amino acids. Germline V gene data show CDR1 as SQVTM and CDR2 as ANQGSEA.

On this clonotype itself: A clone one base away is much larger, so this may be a read error. The V and J genes are TRBV7-6 and TRBJ2-5, with D perhaps matching TRBD1 or TRBD2 (5 bases each). The CDR3 spans 14 residues. CDR1 is SGHVS, CDR2 FNYEAQ, per germline. In DNA, the CDR3 is TGTGACAGCAGTACATTCCGGGACGAAGAGACCCAGTACTTC. Its translation: CDSSTFRDEETQYF.

This clonotype was recorded at least ten times. J is TRBJ2-7 and V is TRBV6-1, with a weak D call TRBD1 (5 bases). V was clipped by 3 bases and J by 1 base, with 10 bases between them. The germline V gene has CDR1 MNHNS and CDR2 SASEGT. The CDR3 has 14 amino acids. The CDR3 loop is CASSDLQVSYEQYF. CDR3 DNA sequence: TGTGCCAGCAGTGATTTACAGGTGTCCTACGAGCAGTACTTC.

This chain joins TRBV13 and TRBJ2-5; 7 bases align to TRBD2. CDR3 length equals 14 residues. The V and J ends lost 10 bases and 5 bases, in that order; junction bases with no gene match: 13. Germline values: CDR1 PRHDT, CDR2 FYEKMQ (reference sequence). The DNA for the CDR3 is TGTGCCAACTCCCCGCCGGGGGGAGTGGAGACCCAGTACTTC. Residues: CANSPPGGVETQYF.

This clonotype was detected once. The gene calls are TRBV9 and TRBJ2-3; perhaps TRBD1 as D (5 bases). This CDR3 is built from 17 residues. V was clipped by 4 bases and J by 1 base, with 19 bases between them. Germline CDR1 is SGDLS and CDR2 is YYNGEE. The DNA of the CDR3 is TGTGCCAGCAGCTTTAACCCAGGGTCAGGACGCACAGATACGCAGTATTTT. This sequence encodes CASSFNPGSGRTDTQYF.

The chain is built from TRBV5-1 and TRBJ2-7; 12 bases match TRBD1. There are 15 residues in the CDR3. Unmatched junction bases numbered 9, after V lost 5 bases and J lost 6 bases. In germline, CDR1 is SGHRS, CDR2 YFSETQ. CDR3 in DNA: TGCGCCAGCAGACCGGGACAGGGGGCGCGAGGCGAGCAGTACTTC. Its translation is CASRPGQGARGEQYF.

J is TRBJ2-2 and V is TRBV7-9, with TRBD2 as a possible D gene (6 bases). The CDR3 spans 17 residues. Germline V CDR1 and CDR2: SEHNR, FQNEAQ (reference sequence). The V end was cut by 3 bases, the J end by 2 bases, with 16 bases between. The CDR3 here is CASSFPKLAVNTGELFF. The CDR3 region has the DNA TGTGCCAGCAGCTTCCCCAAATTAGCGGTTAACACCGGGGAGCTGTTTTTT.

V gene TRBV19 combines with J gene TRBJ1-1; 12 nucleotides agree with TRBD1. With V trimmed by 4 bases and J by 7 bases, 4 bases remained unmatched. The CDR3 extends over 14 amino acids. Germline values: CDR1 LNHDA, CDR2 SQIVND (reference sequence). The CDR3 sequence: CASSRGQGAGEAFF. CDR3 nucleotides: TGTGCCAGTAGTAGGGGACAGGGGGCTGGTGAAGCTTTCTTT.

This clonotype was observed a few times. The V gene is TRBV27, the J gene TRBJ2-7; D is unresolved. The germline V and J ends were trimmed by 3 bases and 3 bases, with 12 bases remaining between them. Per germline, CDR1 MNHEY and CDR2 SMNVEV (reference sequence). The CDR3 runs to 14 residues. The CDR3 DNA sequence: TGTGCCAGCAGTTTTTCCAGGTTCGACTACGAGCAGTACGTC. This codes for CASSFSRFDYEQYV.

V gene TRBV6-5 combines with J gene TRBJ1-1; D call uncertain. The length of the CDR3 is 14 residues. Trimming removed 0 bases from V and 0 bases from J, with 5 bases in between. Germline-derived CDR1 and CDR2 are MNHEY and SVGAGI. This chain's CDR3 is CASSYSDMNTEAFF. CDR3 nucleotides: TGTGCCAGCAGTTACTCAGACATGAACACTGAAGCTTTCTTT.

V is TRBV7-6 and J is TRBJ1-1; D gene ambiguous. The CDR3 totals 14 residues. V was pared by 2 bases and J by 11 bases, with 18 bases between. Looked up from germline, CDR1 is SGHVS and CDR2 is FNYEAQ. CDR3 bases: TGTGCCAGCAGCTTACCAGGACTCGGAGCGCTGGCTTTCTTT. Protein product: CASSLPGLGALAFF.

Comment on this clonotype: This may be a read error: a much more frequent sequence differs by one nucleotide. The chain is built from TRBV27 and TRBJ2-7; perhaps D is TRBD1 or TRBD2 (5 bases each). Trimming cost V 6 bases and J 2 bases, with 5 bases left between them. Per germline, CDR1 MNHEY and CDR2 SMNVEV (reference sequence). CDR3 length: 11 amino acids. The CDR3 here is CASRGPYEQYV. DNA for the CDR3: TGTGCCAGCAGGGGACCCTACGAGCAGTACGTC.

This clonotype was observed at least ten times. The chain uses TRBV7-2 and TRBJ1-1; a possible D gene is TRBD1 (6 bases). V gave up 2 bases and J gave up 5 bases, with 15 bases separating them. The CDR3 length is 15 residues. Germline lookup yields CDR1 SGHTA and CDR2 FQGNSA. The CDR3 sequence: CASSLRGGIGTEAFF. CDR3 coding DNA: TGTGCCAGCAGCTTAAGGGGGGGAATCGGAACTGAAGCTTTCTTT.

V and J are TRBV19 and TRBJ1-1; D possibly corresponds to TRBD1 (5 bases). V lost 1 base and J 6 bases, leaving 9 bases between the germline ends. The germline V gene has CDR1 LNHDA and CDR2 SQIVND (reference sequence). The length of the CDR3 is 13 residues. The DNA for the CDR3 is TGTGCCAGTAGTATAGCCCAGGGCGCTGAAGCTTTCTTT. Translating it yields CASSIAQGAEAFF. Full variable domain (outside the CDR3, taken from reference TRBV19 and TRBJ1-1): DGGITQSPKYLFRKEGQNVTLSCEQNLNHDAMYWYRQDPGQGLRLIYYSQIVNDFQKGDIAEGYSVSREKKESFPLTVTSAQKNPTAFYLCASSIAQGAEAFFGQGTRLTVV.